The source of this T cell receptor (beta chain) is a study of OX40 agonist ivuxolimab in advanced cancers. CDR3 length: 11 amino acids. Germline CDR1 reads MGHDK; CDR2 reads SYGVNS. V was shortened by 6 bases and J by 10 bases, with 12 bases between the two germline ends. Using immunoSEQ multiplex PCR, the repertoire was profiled, and TCRdb retains in-frame clones only, with some absent. The sample carries 70,000 to 95,000 clones, around 87% recorded once. A few counts support this clone. Sequenced here: CD4+ or CD8+ T cells sorted from blood, sampled in a trial of the OX40 agonist ivuxolimab. The sequence was obtained from an adult with an advanced solid tumor such as melanoma, head and neck, liver or kidney cancer. J is TRBJ1-1 and V is TRBV25-1, with D perhaps matching TRBD1 (5 bases). The CDR3 DNA reads as TGTGCCAGCAGCACCGGGAGGGGAGCTTTCTTT. Amino acid sequence: CASSTGRGAFF.